The 8 T cell receptor beta chains below were found in one sample sequenced in a study of CD8 T cells in Susac syndrome. RNA, at roughly 0.45 to 1 ug, was reverse transcribed with random hexamers. One entry per CDR3 protein, called by TCRdb with MiXCR from the immunoSEQ multiplex PCR reads. Of roughly 25,000 distinct CDR3 sequences in the sample, 93% were seen once. Sequences were obtained from CD8+ T cells from PBMCs. These receptors all come from a human donor with Susac syndrome.

This clonotype is a singleton in its sample. The chain uses TRBV2 and TRBJ2-7; a weak D match, TRBD1 (5 bases). The V and J ends lost 6 bases and 3 bases respectively, with 9 bases between them. This CDR3 has 12 residues. From germline, CDR1 is SNHLY and CDR2 FYNNEI. DNA of the CDR3: TGTGCCAGCAGGCCAACAGGCTACGAGCAGTACTTC. Amino acid sequence: CASRPTGYEQYF. Complete variable domain (other parts from reference TRBV2 and TRBJ2-7): EPEVTQTPSHQVTQMGQEVILRCVPISNHLYFYWYRQILGQKVEFLVSFYNNEISEKSEIFDDQFSVERPDGSNFTLKIRSTKLEDSAMYFCASRPTGYEQYFGPGTRLTVT.

The chain links TRBV6-2 or TRBV6-3 to TRBJ1-1, with a tentative D call TRBD1 (5 bases). Germline-derived CDR1 and CDR2 are MNHEY and SVGEGT. The CDR3 length is 14 residues. The V gene lost 0 bases and the J gene lost 3 bases, with 8 bases spanning the gap. This chain's CDR3 is CASSYSSGYTEAFF. The CDR3 DNA reads TGTGCCAGCAGTTACTCATCAGGGTACACTGAAGCTTTCTTT.

This sequence joins TRBV27 and TRBJ2-3; TRBD1 matches 8 bases. The V and J ends lost 3 bases and 1 base, in that order; junction bases with no gene match: 12. The CDR3 has 18 amino acids. Germline CDR1 MNHEY, CDR2 SMNVEV (reference sequence). CDR3 amino acids: CASSFSIGQDRGTDTQYF. DNA of the CDR3: TGTGCCAGCAGTTTCAGCATCGGGCAGGACAGGGGCACAGATACGCAGTATTTT.

This chain joins TRBV6-5 and TRBJ2-1; D is possibly TRBD2 (5 bases). Germline CDR1 and CDR2: MNHEY and SVGAGI. The CDR3 is 16 residues long. The V end lost 0 bases, the J end lost 6 bases, and 15 bases lay between the germline ends. The CDR3 nucleotides read TGTGCCAGCAGTTACTCGGCCGGGAATAAAATCAATGAGCAGTTCTTC. It is translated as CASSYSAGNKINEQFF.

The rearrangement uses TRBV7-9 and TRBJ1-4; TRBD1 matches at 7 bases. The CDR3 runs 16 residues. Germline lookup yields CDR1 SEHNR and CDR2 FQNEAQ (reference sequence). J lost 3 bases, V lost 4 bases, and 8 bases had no gene match. The CDR3 bases are TGTGCCAGCAGCTCATTCCCGGGACAGCCTAATGAAAAACTGTTTTTT. It yields the protein CASSSFPGQPNEKLFF.

V gene TRBV4-3 combines with J gene TRBJ1-1; tentative D call: TRBD1 (5 bases). This CDR3 region has 20 residues. The germline V gene has CDR1 LGHNA and CDR2 YSLEER. Trimming took off 3 bases at V and 0 bases at J, with 26 bases between the two ends. The CDR3 sequence: CASSQATLGRLTGVNTEAFF. The CDR3 DNA sequence: TGCGCCAGCAGCCAGGCCACTTTGGGCAGATTAACGGGGGTGAACACTGAAGCTTTCTTT.

Concerning this clonotype itself: The junction shows a germline mismatch at one end, possibly a read error. This chain joins TRBV7-2 and TRBJ2-7; D possibly matches TRBD1 or TRBD2 (5 bases each). The length of the CDR3 is 13 residues. CDR1 and CDR2 from the germline V gene are SGHTA and FQGNSA. CDR3 coding DNA: TGTGCCAGCAACTTAGGGACGGTCTACGAGCAGTACTTC. Translating gives CASNLGTVYEQYF. The variable domain in full, with the rest retrieved from reference TRBV7-2 and TRBJ2-7, is GAGVSQSPSNKVTEKGKDVELRCDPISGHTALYWYRQSLGQGLEFLIYFQGNSAPDKSGLPSDRFSAERTGGSVSTLTIQRTQQEDSAVYLCASNLGTVYEQYFGPGTRLTVT.

V usage is TRBV5-1 and J usage is TRBJ2-2, with 7 bases aligning to TRBD1. This CDR3 has 14 residues. The germline CDR1 and CDR2 sequences are SGHRS and YFSETQ. V shed 3 bases, J shed 1 base, and the junction held 0 bases outside the gene matches. CDR3 sequence reads: CASSWTGNTGELFF. CDR3 in DNA: TGCGCCAGCAGCTGGACAGGGAACACCGGGGAGCTGTTTTTT.